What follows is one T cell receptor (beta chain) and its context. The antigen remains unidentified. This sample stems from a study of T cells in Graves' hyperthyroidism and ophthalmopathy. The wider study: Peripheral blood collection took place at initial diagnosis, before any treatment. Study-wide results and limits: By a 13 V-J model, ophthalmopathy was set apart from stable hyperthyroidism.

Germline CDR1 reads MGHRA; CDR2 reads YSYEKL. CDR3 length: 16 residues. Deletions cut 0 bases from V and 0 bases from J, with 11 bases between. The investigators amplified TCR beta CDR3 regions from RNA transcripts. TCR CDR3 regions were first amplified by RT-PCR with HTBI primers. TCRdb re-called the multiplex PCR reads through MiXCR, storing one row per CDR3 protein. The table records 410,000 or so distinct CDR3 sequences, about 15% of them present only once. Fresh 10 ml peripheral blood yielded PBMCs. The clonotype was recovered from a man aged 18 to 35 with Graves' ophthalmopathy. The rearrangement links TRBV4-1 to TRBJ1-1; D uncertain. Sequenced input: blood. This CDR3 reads CASSQESATLNTEAFF. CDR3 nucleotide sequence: TGCGCCAGCAGCCAAGAGAGCGCGACGCTGAACACTGAAGCTTTCTTT.